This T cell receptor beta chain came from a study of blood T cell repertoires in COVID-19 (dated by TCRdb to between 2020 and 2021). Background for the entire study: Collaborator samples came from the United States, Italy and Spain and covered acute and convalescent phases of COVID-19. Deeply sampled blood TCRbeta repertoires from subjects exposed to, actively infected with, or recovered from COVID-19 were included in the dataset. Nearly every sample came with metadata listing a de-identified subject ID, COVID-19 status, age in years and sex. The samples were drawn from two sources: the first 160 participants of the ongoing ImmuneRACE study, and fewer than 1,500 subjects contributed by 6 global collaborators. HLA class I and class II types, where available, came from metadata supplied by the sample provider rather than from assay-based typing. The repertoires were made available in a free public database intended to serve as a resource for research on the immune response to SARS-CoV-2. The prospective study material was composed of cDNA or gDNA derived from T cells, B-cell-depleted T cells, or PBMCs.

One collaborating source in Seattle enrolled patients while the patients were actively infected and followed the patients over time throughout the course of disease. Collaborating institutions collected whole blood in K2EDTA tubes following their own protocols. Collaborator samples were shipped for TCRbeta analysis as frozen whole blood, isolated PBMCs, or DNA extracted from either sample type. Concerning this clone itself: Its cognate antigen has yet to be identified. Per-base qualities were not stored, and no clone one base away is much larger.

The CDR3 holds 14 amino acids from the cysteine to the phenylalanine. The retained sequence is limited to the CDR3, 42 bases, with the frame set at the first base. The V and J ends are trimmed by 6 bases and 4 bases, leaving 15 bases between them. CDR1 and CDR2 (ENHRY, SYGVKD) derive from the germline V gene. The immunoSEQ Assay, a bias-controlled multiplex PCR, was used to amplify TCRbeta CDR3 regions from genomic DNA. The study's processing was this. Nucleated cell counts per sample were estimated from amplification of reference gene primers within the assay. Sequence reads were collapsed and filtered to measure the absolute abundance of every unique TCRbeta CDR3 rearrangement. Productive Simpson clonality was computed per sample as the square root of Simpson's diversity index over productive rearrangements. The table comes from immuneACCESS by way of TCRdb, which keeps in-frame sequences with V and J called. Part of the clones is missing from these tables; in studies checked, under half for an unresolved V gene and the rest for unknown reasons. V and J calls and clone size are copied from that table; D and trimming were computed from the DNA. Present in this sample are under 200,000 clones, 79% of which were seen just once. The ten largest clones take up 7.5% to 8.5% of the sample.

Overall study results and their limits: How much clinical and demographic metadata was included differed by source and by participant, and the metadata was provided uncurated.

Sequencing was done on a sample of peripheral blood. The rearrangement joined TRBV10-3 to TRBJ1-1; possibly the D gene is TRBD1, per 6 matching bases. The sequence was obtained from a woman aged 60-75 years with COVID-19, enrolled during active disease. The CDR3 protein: CAIRPLQGSTEAFF. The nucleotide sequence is TGTGCCATCAGGCCATTACAGGGATCCACTGAAGCTTTCTTT.